This paragraph covers one TCR beta chain sequence. The sample originates from a study of shared clonotypes between healthy human individuals. Every contributor of samples was a Caucasian grown-up residing in Nashville, Tennessee. The V gene's germline CDR1 is SGHNT and CDR2 YENEEA. Trimming took 5 bases from V and 7 from J; bases not matched to a gene: 19. The CDR3 has 19 amino acids. The table came from immunoSEQ multiplex PCR; TCRdb's copy has only in-frame clones and leaves some out. Of over a million clones in the sample, 78% were seen once. The source is a young man in good health. Some clones in this sample may be carry-over from other donors' samples. J is TRBJ1-4 and V is TRBV11-3; 10 nucleotides align to TRBD1. The sequenced sample was memory CD4+ T cells from PBMCs. Subset described: CD45RA-negative fraction. This CDR3 reads CASSLVTRGQGLWGEKLFF. CDR3 bases: TGTGCCAGCAGCCTAGTTACCCGGGGACAGGGGCTATGGGGTGAAAAACTGTTTTTT.